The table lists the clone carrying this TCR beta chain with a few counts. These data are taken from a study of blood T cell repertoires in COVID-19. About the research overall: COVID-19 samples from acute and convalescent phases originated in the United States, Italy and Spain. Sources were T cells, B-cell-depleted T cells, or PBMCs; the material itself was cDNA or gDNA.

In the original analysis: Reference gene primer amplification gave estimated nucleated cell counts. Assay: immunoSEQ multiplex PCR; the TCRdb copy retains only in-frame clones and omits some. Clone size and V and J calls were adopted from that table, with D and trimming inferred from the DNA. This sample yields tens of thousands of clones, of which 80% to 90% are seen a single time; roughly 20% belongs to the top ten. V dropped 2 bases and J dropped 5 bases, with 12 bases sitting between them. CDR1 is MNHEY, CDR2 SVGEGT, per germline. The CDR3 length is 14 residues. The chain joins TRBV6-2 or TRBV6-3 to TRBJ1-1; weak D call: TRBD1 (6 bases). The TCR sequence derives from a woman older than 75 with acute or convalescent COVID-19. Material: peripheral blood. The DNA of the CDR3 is TGTGCCAGCAGTTACGCACAGGGTCAAACTGAAGCTTTCTTT. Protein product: CASSYAQGQTEAFF.